A single sample gave rise to the 17 T cell receptor beta chains below, sequenced in a study of blood T cell repertoires in COVID-19. Libraries were prepared by immunoSEQ multiplex PCR; TCRdb keeps only in-frame clonotypes and omits some of them. The sample lists approximately 270,000 clones, around 89% seen once, with around 0.84% in the top ten. Sequencing was performed on peripheral blood. The receptors shown here come from a young man with acute or convalescent COVID-19.

The chain recombines TRBV19 with TRBJ2-2; D is ambiguous. Per germline, CDR1 LNHDA and CDR2 SQIVND (reference sequence). The length of the CDR3 is 13 residues. The CDR3: CVTRPGRTGELFF. The CDR3 DNA is TGTGTCACACGCCCGGGTCGGACCGGGGAGCTGTTTTTT.

V usage is TRBV6-5 and J usage is TRBJ2-7, with a weak D call TRBD1 (5 bases). The germline CDR1 and CDR2 sequences are MNHEY and SVGAGI. V was clipped by 2 bases and J by 0 bases, with 11 bases between them. The CDR3 loop spans 15 amino acids. For the CDR3, the DNA is TGTGCCAGCAGTTACCAGGGTCGCGGCTCCTACGAGCAGTACTTC. It is translated as CASSYQGRGSYEQYF.

V is TRBV10-1 and J is TRBJ2-2, with 9 bases aligning to TRBD1. V dropped 1 base and J dropped 3; count of bases not matched to a gene: 9. The CDR3 runs 18 residues. Germline-derived CDR1 and CDR2 are WNHNN and SYGVQD (reference sequence). CDR3 in DNA: TGCGCCAGCAGTGAGTTAACAGGGGGCGTACGGGACACCGGGGAGCTGTTTTTT. Amino acids: CASSELTGGVRDTGELFF.

The chain uses TRBV4-2 and TRBJ1-2; 7 bases line up with TRBD1. Germline assignment: CDR1 LGHNA and CDR2 YNFKEQ. The length of the CDR3 is 16 residues. Trimming removed 4 bases from V and 0 bases from J; junction bases left unmatched: 8. In nucleotides, the CDR3 is TGTGCCAGCAGCCCCGATGACAGGGAAGCTAACTATGGCTACACCTTC. Translating gives CASSPDDREANYGYTF.

The rearrangement links TRBV12-3 or TRBV12-4 to TRBJ1-2; D is undetermined. Trimming removed 8 bases at V and 5 bases at J, with 15 bases between. The CDR3 covers 13 residues. CDR3 protein: CASGRHGLYGYTF. CDR3 nucleotide sequence: TGTGCCAGCGGAAGACACGGACTTTATGGCTACACCTTC.

V usage is TRBV9 and J usage is TRBJ2-2, with 12 bases that match TRBD2. Trimming took 3 bases from V and 7 from J; bases not matched to a gene: 13. CDR3 length: 18 residues. Looked up from germline, CDR1 is SGDLS and CDR2 is YYNGEE. CDR3 protein: CASSAGTSGRSRSGELFF. In DNA form, the CDR3 reads TGTGCCAGCAGCGCGGGGACTAGCGGGCGTTCTCGGAGCGGGGAGCTGTTTTTT.

About this clone: The junction differs from germline at one of its ends, possibly a read error. V usage is TRBV5-6 and J usage is TRBJ2-7, with TRBD2 matching over 10 bases. The germline gives CDR1 SGHDT, CDR2 YYEEEE. This CDR3 is 17 amino acids long. The CDR3 sequence is CASSLWGLAGVSHEQYF. In DNA form, the CDR3 reads TGTGCCAGCAGCTTGTGGGGCCTAGCGGGAGTCTCCCACGAGCAGTACTTC.

This chain joins TRBV3-1 (or the pseudogene TRBV3-2) and TRBJ1-1, with D perhaps TRBD1 (5 bases). This CDR3 contains 15 residues. CDR1 is LGHDT and CDR2 is YNNKEL in the germline V gene (reference sequence). V shed 3 bases and J shed 0 bases, with 11 bases lying between them. Here the CDR3 DNA reads TGTGCCAGCAGCCAGGGACTGGGCCTGAACACTGAAGCTTTCTTT. Its protein is CASSQGLGLNTEAFF.

The gene calls are TRBV11-1 and TRBJ2-3; 7 positions match TRBD1. The CDR3 contains 15 residues. CDR1 and CDR2 from the germline V gene are SGHAT and FQDESV (reference sequence). V dropped 5 bases and J dropped 6; count of bases not matched to a gene: 11. CDR3 loop: CASSQNRGPPDTQYF. The CDR3 coding sequence is TGTGCCAGCAGCCAGAACAGGGGCCCCCCCGATACGCAGTATTTT.

The DNA for the CDR3 is TGCGCCAGCAGCTTTCAGACAGGGGTGGCAAATACTGAAGCTTTCTTT. As protein: CASSFQTGVANTEAFF. The V and J genes are TRBV5-1 and TRBJ1-1; 8 bases match TRBD1. The germline V gene has CDR1 SGHRS and CDR2 YFSETQ. V shed 2 bases and J 5 bases; nucleotides not matched to a gene: 11. The CDR3 is 16 residues long.

The CDR3 DNA is TGTGCCAGCTCAGCCGGGACAGGGATGAATGAGCAGTTCTTC. This translates into CASSAGTGMNEQFF. This rearrangement joins TRBV18 to TRBJ2-1; 9 bases are a match to TRBD1. The V segment lost 5 bases and the J segment 7 bases; nucleotides outside the gene matches: 6. Germline V gene data show CDR1 as KGHSH and CDR2 as LQKENI. The CDR3 spans 14 residues. Filled out from reference TRBV18 and TRBJ2-1, the complete variable domain reads NAGVMQNPRHLVRRRGQEARLRCSPMKGHSHVYWYRQLPEEGLKFMVYLQKENIIDESGMPKERFSAEFPKEGPSILRIQQVVRGDSAAYFCASSAGTGMNEQFFGPGTRLTVL.

The genes are TRBV5-1 and TRBJ2-1; perhaps TRBD2 as D (6 bases). The V end lost 1 base, the J end lost 10 bases, and 18 bases lay between the germline ends. The CDR3 length is 15 residues. The germline V gene encodes CDR1 SGHRS and CDR2 YFSETQ. The CDR3 here is CASSLPTGEQGEQFF. Written as DNA, the CDR3 is TGCGCCAGCAGCTTGCCGACGGGGGAGCAGGGAGAGCAGTTCTTC.

Notes on this clone: This same CDR3 is encoded by further DNA sequences in the sample. V is TRBV5-1 and J is TRBJ1-1, with TRBD1 matching 7 bases. CDR1 is SGHRS, CDR2 YFSETQ, per germline. V trimming: 0 bases; J trimming: 1 base; junction bases outside the gene matches: 0. The length of the CDR3 is 14 residues. The CDR3 bases are TGCGCCAGCAGCTTGGGGACAGGGAACACTGAAGCTTTCTTT. Translated, it gives CASSLGTGNTEAFF.

The sample holds a few counts of this clone. The chain links TRBV3-1 (or the pseudogene TRBV3-2) to TRBJ2-7; 7 bases are shared with TRBD1. Losses at the gene ends were 3 bases for V and 3 bases for J; bases not matched to a gene: 5. CDR3 length: 14 residues. Looked up from germline, CDR1 is LGHDT and CDR2 is YNNKEL (reference sequence). This chain's CDR3 is CASSHRQGYYEQYF. The CDR3 nucleotides read TGTGCCAGCAGCCACCGACAGGGTTACTACGAGCAGTACTTC.

The chain joins TRBV30 to TRBJ1-4; D is unresolved. Germline V CDR1 and CDR2: GTSNPN, SVGIG (reference sequence). V shed 0 bases and J shed 6 bases, with 11 bases lying between them. This CDR3 spans 14 amino acids. The CDR3 sequence is CAWSVRGGYEKLFF. As DNA, the CDR3 is TGTGCCTGGAGTGTACGCGGAGGGTATGAAAAACTGTTTTTT. Full variable domain (outside the CDR3, taken from reference TRBV30 and TRBJ1-4): SQTIHQWPATLVQPVGSPLSLECTVEGTSNPNLYWYRQAAGRGLQLLFYSVGIGQISSEVPQNLSASRPQDRQFILSSKKLLLSDSGFYLCAWSVRGGYEKLFFGSGTQLSVL.

The chain joins TRBV27 to TRBJ1-1, with no clear D. Trimming shortened V by 6 bases and J by 6 bases, and 20 bases separated the two germline ends. In germline, CDR1 is MNHEY, CDR2 SMNVEV (reference sequence). The CDR3 runs to 15 residues. CDR3 DNA sequence: TGTGCCAGCAGACCTAGAAGGAGGGTACCCCCTGAAGCTTTCTTT. Translating it yields CASRPRRRVPPEAFF.

The chain has TRBV10-3 and TRBJ2-2, with D possibly TRBD2 on 6 matching bases. CDR1 is ENHRY and CDR2 is SYGVKD in the germline V gene. Trimming removed 4 bases at V and 4 bases at J, with 13 bases between. The CDR3 length is 15 residues. The CDR3 reads CAISGDSGRTGELFF. The CDR3 nucleotides read TGTGCCATCAGTGGGGACTCCGGTCGCACCGGGGAGCTGTTTTTT.